The 15 T cell receptor beta chains reported below all come from one sample, sequenced in a study of blood T cells in healthy people across ages. Primed by a sample-barcoded 5' primer and a J-beta primer mix, a second PCR proceeded for roughly 6 to 12 cycles. In TCRdb, the 5' RACE reads were re-called with MiXCR into one record per CDR3 protein. The table lists about 1,000,000 distinct CDR3 sequences, 40% to 45% of them singletons, with approximately 17% in the top ten. Sequencing was done on a sample of blood. The receptor set was obtained from a woman aged 55-69 years in good health.

The chain employs TRBV2 and TRBJ1-2, with D tentatively TRBD1 (5 bases). CDR3 size: 15 residues. The V end lost 4 bases, the J end lost 4 bases, and 16 bases lay between the germline ends. The germline gives CDR1 SNHLY, CDR2 FYNNEI. CDR3 amino acids: CASSGGPVGGYGYTF. The CDR3 DNA is TGTGCCAGCAGTGGGGGCCCTGTGGGCGGCTATGGCTACACCTTC.

This clonotype was counted a few times. The gene calls are TRBV7-9 and TRBJ2-7; D possibly corresponds to TRBD2 (7 bases). The CDR3 is 15 residues long. Trimming took 2 bases from V and 5 from J, leaving 16 bases between them. CDR1 and CDR2 from the germline V gene are SEHNR and FQNEAQ (reference sequence). CDR3 sequence (DNA): TGTGCCAGCAGCTTATCTGGGGGGGCGGTGGACGAGCAGTACTTC. It encodes CASSLSGGAVDEQYF.

The sample holds a few counts of this clonotype. The chain combines TRBV19 with TRBJ1-2; D remains ambiguous. The ends were cut back, 7 bases at V and 7 bases at J, with 19 bases in the middle. The CDR3 length is 14 residues. CDR1 and CDR2 from the germline V gene are LNHDA and SQIVND (reference sequence). The CDR3 loop reads CASKSASSIGGYTF. Here the CDR3 DNA reads TGTGCCAGTAAATCAGCCAGCTCTATCGGTGGCTACACCTTC.

The V gene is TRBV6-6, the J gene TRBJ2-1; no firm D call. Germline CDR1 and CDR2: MNHNY and SVGAGI (reference sequence). Trimming took off 0 bases at V and 0 bases at J, with 9 bases between the two ends. The CDR3 is made up of 16 amino acids. The CDR3 reads CASSYSAQSSYNEQFF. The CDR3 nucleotides are TGTGCCAGCAGTTACTCGGCCCAAAGCTCCTACAATGAGCAGTTCTTC.

This clonotype has just a few counts. V gene TRBV24-1 combines with J gene TRBJ2-2; 9 bases line up with TRBD1. There are 16 residues in the CDR3. J was trimmed by 5 bases and V by 3 bases; bases with no gene match: 6. CDR1 is KGHDR, CDR2 SFDVKD, per germline. CDR3 sequence: CATSDAGTGRTGELFF. Here the CDR3 DNA reads TGTGCCACCAGTGATGCCGGGACAGGGCGGACCGGGGAGCTGTTTTTT.

The V call is TRBV4-3, the J call TRBJ1-4, with D unclear. The CDR3 contains 14 residues. Germline CDR1 and CDR2: LGHNA and YSLEER. Trimming took off 3 bases at V and 0 bases at J, with 5 bases between the two ends. Here the CDR3 DNA reads TGCGCCAGCAGCCAGGATGCAACTAATGAAAAACTGTTTTTT. This codes for CASSQDATNEKLFF.

About this clonotype itself: One end of the junction varies from germline; a read error may be responsible. This chain links TRBV6-2 or TRBV6-3 with TRBJ2-1; 7 bases fit TRBD2. The germline gives CDR1 MNHEY, CDR2 SVGEGT. This CDR3 is built from 15 residues. CDR3 in amino acids: CASSYGLAESNERFF. CDR3 DNA: TGTGCCAGCAGTTACGGTCTAGCGGAGTCCAATGAGCGGTTCTTC.

This clonotype was picked up a small number of times. CDR3 in amino acids: CASSGGLGENRDRHYGYTF. The DNA of the CDR3 is TGTGCCAGCAGCGGTGGTTTGGGGGAAAACCGGGACAGGCACTATGGCTACACCTTC. The chain is built from TRBV11-2 and TRBJ1-2; 8 nucleotides align to TRBD1. Germline V gives CDR1 SGHAT, CDR2 FQNNGV. There are 19 residues in the CDR3. The V segment lost 5 bases and the J segment 3 bases; nucleotides outside the gene matches: 20.

The genes are TRBV4-1 and TRBJ2-4, with 9 bases that match TRBD2. TRBJ2-5 explains the end of the DNA better; the J call may be wrong. Germline V gene lookup returns CDR1 MGHRA and CDR2 YSYEKL. The CDR3 has 18 amino acids. CDR3 bases: TGCGCCAGCAGCCAAGAAGCCGGTAGCGGGAGTCTCATGGAGACCCAGTACTTC. Protein: CASSQEAGSGSLMETQYF.

This clonotype was observed a handful of times. CDR3 DNA: TGCAGTGCTCCAGGACAGGGGGACTACGAGCAGTACTTC. Encoded protein: CSAPGQGDYEQYF. The chain carries TRBV20-1 and TRBJ2-7; TRBD1 matches 10 bases. Unmatched junction bases numbered 4, after V lost 5 bases and J lost 3 bases. CDR3 length: 13 amino acids. Germline CDR1 and CDR2: DFQATT and SNEGSKA (reference sequence).

The chain joins TRBV12-3 or TRBV12-4 to TRBJ2-7, with a possible D match to TRBD2 (5 bases). CDR3 size: 15 residues. Trimming took 6 bases from V and 7 from J, leaving 22 bases between them. Here the CDR3 reads CASSYLAVSYNEQYF. The CDR3 DNA reads TGTGCCAGCAGCTACCTAGCTGTGTCCTACAATGAGCAGTACTTC.

The chain employs TRBV18 and TRBJ2-3; D is possibly TRBD2 (5 bases). Germline V lookup: CDR1 KGHSH, CDR2 LQKENI. V lost 3 bases and J lost 2, with 9 bases in between. CDR3 length: 14 amino acids. CDR3 region: CASSPTRATDTQYF. As DNA, the CDR3 is TGTGCCAGCTCACCTACTAGAGCCACAGATACGCAGTATTTT.

This clonotype was counted between two and nine times. The chain recombines TRBV29-1 with TRBJ2-3; TRBD2 agrees at 10 bases. The CDR3 sequence is 15 residues long. Looked up from germline, CDR1 is SQVTM and CDR2 is ANQGSEA. The J segment lost 1 base and the V segment lost 3 bases, leaving 4 bases of the junction unmatched. For the CDR3, the DNA is TGCAGCGTTGACCCGACTAGCGGGCGCACAGATACGCAGTATTTT. It encodes CSVDPTSGRTDTQYF.

This chain connects TRBV5-1 to TRBJ1-2; no firm D call. V gave up 0 bases and J gave up 4 bases, with 16 bases separating them. The CDR3 has 16 residues. CDR1 is SGHRS, CDR2 YFSETQ, per germline. CDR3 region: CASSLAEQQISYGYTF. DNA of the CDR3: TGCGCCAGCAGCTTGGCCGAACAGCAAATCTCCTATGGCTACACCTTC. Drawing the rest from reference TRBV5-1 and TRBJ1-2, the complete variable domain is KAGVTQTPRYLIKTRGQQVTLSCSPISGHRSVSWYQQTPGQGLQFLFEYFSETQRNKGNFPGRFSGRQFSNSRSEMNVSTLELGDSALYLCASSLAEQQISYGYTFGSGTRLTVV.

The CDR3 sequence is CASRDQGEQYF. The CDR3 nucleotides read TGTGCCAGCAGGGATCAAGGCGAGCAGTACTTC. The rearrangement joins TRBV28 to TRBJ2-5; no clear D gene. Near its end, the DNA agrees better with TRBJ2-7, so the J call may be wrong. The CDR3 length is 11 residues. From germline, CDR1 is MDHEN and CDR2 SYDVKM.